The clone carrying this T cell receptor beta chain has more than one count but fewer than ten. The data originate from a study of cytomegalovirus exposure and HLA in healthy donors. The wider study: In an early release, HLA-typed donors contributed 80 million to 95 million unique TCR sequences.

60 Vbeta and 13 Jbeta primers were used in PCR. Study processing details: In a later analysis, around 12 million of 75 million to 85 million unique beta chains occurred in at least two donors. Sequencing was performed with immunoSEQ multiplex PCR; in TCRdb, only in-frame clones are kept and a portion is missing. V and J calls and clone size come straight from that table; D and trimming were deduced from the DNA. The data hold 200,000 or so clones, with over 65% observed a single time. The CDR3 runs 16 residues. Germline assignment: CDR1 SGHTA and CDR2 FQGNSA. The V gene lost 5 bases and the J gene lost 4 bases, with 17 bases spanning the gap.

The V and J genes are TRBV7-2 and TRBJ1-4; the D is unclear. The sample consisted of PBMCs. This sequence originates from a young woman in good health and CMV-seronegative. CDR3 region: CASSPSRAANNEKLFF. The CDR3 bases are TGTGCCAGCAGCCCTAGCCGGGCAGCTAATAATGAAAAACTGTTTTTT.